Below are 22 T cell receptor beta chains sequenced from a single sample in a study of cytomegalovirus exposure and HLA in healthy donors. The PCR employed 60 Vbeta primers together with 13 Jbeta primers. The protocol was immunoSEQ multiplex PCR, while the TCRdb copy is restricted to in-frame clones and leaves out a portion. The repertoire holds around 200,000 clones, around 86% seen once, with approximately 10% in the top ten. Input material: PBMCs. The source of these receptors is a woman in her forties or fifties in good health and CMV-seropositive.

The CDR3 bases are TGTGCCAGAAGCTTGGGGTTGCGGGGGTCGGGTGATGAGCAGTTCTTC. As protein: CARSLGLRGSGDEQFF. The V gene is TRBV5-3, the J gene TRBJ2-1, with 7 bases that match TRBD2. TRBV5-3 is treated as an ORF (open reading frame) with a function not yet certain. The CDR3 is made up of 16 amino acids. J lost 8 bases, V lost 0 bases, and 11 bases had no gene match.

This clone has a single count. This chain links TRBV27 with TRBJ1-5; weak D call: TRBD1 (5 bases). The CDR3 runs to 15 residues. V was shortened by 5 bases and J by 3 bases, with 14 bases between the two germline ends. Per the germline V gene, CDR1 is MNHEY and CDR2 is SMNVEV (reference sequence). The CDR3 reads CASSPQTANNQPQHF. CDR3 nucleotide sequence: TGTGCCAGCAGTCCCCAGACAGCAAACAATCAGCCCCAGCATTTT.

The V gene is TRBV19, the J gene TRBJ2-2; no firm D call. Germline V lookup: CDR1 LNHDA, CDR2 SQIVND (reference sequence). The CDR3 spans 13 residues. Trimming stripped 3 bases from V and 4 bases from J, with 6 bases between. CDR3 in amino acids: CASSMVSTGELFF. CDR3 DNA: TGTGCCAGTAGTATGGTGAGCACCGGGGAGCTGTTTTTT. The full variable domain, completed using reference TRBV19 and TRBJ2-2, is DGGITQSPKYLFRKEGQNVTLSCEQNLNHDAMYWYRQDPGQGLRLIYYSQIVNDFQKGDIAEGYSVSREKKESFPLTVTSAQKNPTAFYLCASSMVSTGELFFGEGSRLTVL.

The chain employs TRBV5-4 and TRBJ2-5; D is unresolved. The DNA end is a closer match to TRBJ2-7, so the J assignment may be wrong. The CDR3 runs to 12 residues. In germline, CDR1 is SGHNT, CDR2 YYREEE (reference sequence). Here the CDR3 DNA reads TGTGCCAGCAGCTCCGGAGCTTACGAGCAGTACTTC. The encoded protein is CASSSGAYEQYF.

The rearrangement joins TRBV14 to TRBJ2-7, with D tentatively TRBD1 (5 bases). V lost 2 bases to trimming and J lost 7 bases, with 9 bases between them. Per germline, CDR1 SGHDN and CDR2 FVKESK. The CDR3 totals 12 residues. Written as DNA, the CDR3 is TGTGCCAGCAGCCAATGGGCAGGGGAGCAGTACTTC. Translating gives CASSQWAGEQYF.

The chain couples TRBV5-4 to TRBJ1-2, with D possibly matching TRBD1 (5 bases). V was shortened by 0 bases and J by 6 bases, with 9 bases between the two germline ends. CDR1 is SGHNT, CDR2 YYREEE, per germline (reference sequence). This CDR3 is 13 amino acids long. CDR3 amino acids: CASSLETEDGYTF. In nucleotides, the CDR3 is TGTGCCAGCAGCTTGGAGACAGAGGATGGCTACACCTTC.

The chain carries TRBV7-3 and TRBJ2-2; no clear D. V was shortened by 3 bases and J by 7 bases, with 9 bases between the two germline ends. CDR3 length: 13 residues. Per germline, CDR1 SGHTA and CDR2 FQGTGA. The DNA for the CDR3 is TGTGCCAGCAGCTTGTTACCGGGCGGGGAGCTGTTTTTT. Encoded protein: CASSLLPGGELFF.

The chain employs TRBV28 and TRBJ1-5, with D maybe TRBD1 (5 bases). Germline V gene lookup returns CDR1 MDHEN and CDR2 SYDVKM. V was trimmed by 2 bases and J by 4 bases, leaving 15 bases between them. The CDR3 totals 16 residues. CDR3 region: CASSLRARAGNQPQHF. CDR3 nucleotides: TGTGCCAGCAGTTTACGGGCCAGGGCCGGGAATCAGCCCCAGCATTTT.

The chain recombines TRBV6-1 with TRBJ2-1; 8 nucleotides match TRBD1. Germline V gene sequence: CDR1 MNHNS, CDR2 SASEGT. This CDR3 is built from 16 residues. J gave up 4 bases and V 1 base, and 6 bases lay outside the gene matches. CDR3 region: CASSEVGTGEYNEQFF. In nucleotides, the CDR3 is TGTGCCAGCAGTGAAGTGGGGACAGGCGAGTACAATGAGCAGTTCTTC.

The rearrangement uses TRBV11-3 and TRBJ1-1; no definite D call. Germline CDR1 SGHNT, CDR2 YENEEA. The CDR3 runs 17 residues. The ends were cut back, 4 bases at V and 3 bases at J, with 21 bases in the middle. The CDR3 region is CASSSPRCIQRDTEAFF. CDR3 DNA: TGTGCCAGCAGCTCCCCTCGTTGCATCCAACGGGACACTGAAGCTTTCTTT.

This clone was picked up one time. This chain uses TRBV7-9 with TRBJ2-3; D uncertain. There are 15 residues in the CDR3. V lost 5 bases and J 2 bases, leaving 14 bases between the germline ends. Germline assignment: CDR1 SEHNR and CDR2 FQNEAQ (reference sequence). The CDR3 DNA is TGTGCCAGCAGCACGTCTAGACTCGTCACAGATACGCAGTATTTT. Its protein product is CASSTSRLVTDTQYF.

This chain links TRBV5-4 with TRBJ1-1; the D is unclear. This CDR3 is 13 amino acids long. Trimming removed 4 bases from V and 6 bases from J, with 13 bases in between. Germline-derived CDR1 and CDR2 are SGHNT and YYREEE (reference sequence). The CDR3 reads CASSPSSRAEAFF. Written as DNA, the CDR3 is TGTGCCAGCAGCCCTAGTTCGAGGGCTGAAGCTTTCTTT.

With respect to this clone: One junction end disagrees with the germline gene, perhaps due to a read error. V usage is TRBV19 and J usage is TRBJ1-6; 9 nucleotides align to TRBD1. CDR1 is LNHDA, CDR2 SQIVND, per germline (reference sequence). The CDR3 length is 16 residues. CDR3 DNA sequence: TGTGCCAGTAGTTCCTCTCCTGGGACAGGGCATTCGCCCCTCCACTTT. Translated: CASSSSPGTGHSPLHF.

The chain's CDR3 is CATSNRAVHGYTF. CDR3 sequence (DNA): TGTGCCACCAGCAACAGGGCGGTTCATGGCTACACCTTC. This sequence joins TRBV15 and TRBJ1-2; D perhaps matches TRBD1 (6 bases). Germline assignment: CDR1 LNHNV and CDR2 YYDKDF (reference sequence). The CDR3 loop spans 13 amino acids. V lost 4 bases and J lost 6, with 12 bases in between. The full variable domain, with the rest looked up from reference TRBV15 and TRBJ1-2, is DAMVIQNPRYQVTQFGKPVTLSCSQTLNHNVMYWYQQKSSQAPKLLFHYYDKDFNNEADTPDNFQSRRPNTSFCFLDIRSPGLGDTAMYLCATSNRAVHGYTFGSGTRLTVV.

J is TRBJ2-7 and V is TRBV28; 7 positions agree with TRBD1. This CDR3 region has 15 residues. Trimming at V came to 10 bases and at J to 0 bases, leaving 12 bases not matched to a gene. Germline V gene lookup returns CDR1 MDHEN and CDR2 SYDVKM. CDR3 DNA sequence: TGTGCCACCGCTATAGGGGGCAAGAGCTCCTACGAGCAGTACTTC. This gives the protein CATAIGGKSSYEQYF.

The rearrangement links TRBV12-5 to TRBJ2-6; tentatively, D is TRBD1 (6 bases). V lost 6 bases and J lost 0, with 9 bases in between. This CDR3 spans 15 amino acids. CDR1 is LGHNT and CDR2 is FRNRAP in the germline V gene. Written as DNA, the CDR3 is TGTGCTAGTGGCTCGGGACACTCTGGGGCCAACGTCCTGACTTTC. Protein: CASGSGHSGANVLTF.

The V gene is TRBV5-1, the J gene TRBJ1-5; perhaps TRBD1 as D (6 bases). Trimming removed 4 bases at V and 2 bases at J, with 16 bases between. The CDR3 is 16 amino acids. Germline CDR1 is SGHRS and CDR2 is YFSETQ. The CDR3 sequence: CASSPGTPMGNQPQHF. CDR3 DNA sequence: TGCGCCAGCAGCCCCGGGACACCCATGGGCAATCAGCCCCAGCATTTT.

This chain uses TRBV29-1 with TRBJ2-2; no reliable D call. The CDR3 extends over 16 amino acids. V gave up 6 bases and J gave up 0 bases, with 17 bases separating them. Germline CDR1 reads SQVTM; CDR2 reads ANQGSEA. CDR3 DNA: TGCAGCGTGGCAACCCAAGACACTGCGAACACCGGGGAGCTGTTTTTT. Its protein is CSVATQDTANTGELFF.

The chain recombines TRBV7-9 with TRBJ1-3; no clear D gene. The germline V and J ends were trimmed by 2 bases and 8 bases, with 10 bases remaining between them. The CDR3 spans 13 residues. The germline gives CDR1 SEHNR, CDR2 FQNEAQ (reference sequence). Here the CDR3 reads CASSLNMADTIYF. CDR3 nucleotides: TGTGCCAGCAGCTTAAACATGGCGGACACCATATATTTT.

CDR3 bases: TGCGCCAGCAGCTGGAGTCGGGATCCCACCTACGAGCAGTACTTC. Translation: CASSWSRDPTYEQYF. The chain links TRBV5-1 to TRBJ2-7, with TRBD2 as a possible D gene (5 bases). Trimming cost V 3 bases and J 2 bases, with 15 bases left between them. Germline CDR1 and CDR2: SGHRS and YFSETQ. The CDR3 length is 15 residues.

The chain recombines TRBV10-3 with TRBJ1-6; D is ambiguous. This CDR3 is 14 amino acids long. V lost 4 bases and J lost 5, with 9 bases in between. CDR1 ENHRY and CDR2 SYGVKD come from the germline V gene. The DNA for the CDR3 is TGTGCCATCAGTGTCGGCCAGGATAATTCACCCCTCCACTTT. Its translation: CAISVGQDNSPLHF.

The rearrangement links TRBV30 to TRBJ2-5, with TRBD1 as a possible D gene (6 bases). CDR3 length equals 14 residues. CDR1 is GTSNPN, CDR2 SVGIG, per germline (reference sequence). V was shortened by 0 bases and J by 2 bases, with 10 bases between the two germline ends. The CDR3 nucleotides are TGTGCCTGGAGTGTACGGGACACTCAAGAGACCCAGTACTTC. It translates to CAWSVRDTQETQYF.